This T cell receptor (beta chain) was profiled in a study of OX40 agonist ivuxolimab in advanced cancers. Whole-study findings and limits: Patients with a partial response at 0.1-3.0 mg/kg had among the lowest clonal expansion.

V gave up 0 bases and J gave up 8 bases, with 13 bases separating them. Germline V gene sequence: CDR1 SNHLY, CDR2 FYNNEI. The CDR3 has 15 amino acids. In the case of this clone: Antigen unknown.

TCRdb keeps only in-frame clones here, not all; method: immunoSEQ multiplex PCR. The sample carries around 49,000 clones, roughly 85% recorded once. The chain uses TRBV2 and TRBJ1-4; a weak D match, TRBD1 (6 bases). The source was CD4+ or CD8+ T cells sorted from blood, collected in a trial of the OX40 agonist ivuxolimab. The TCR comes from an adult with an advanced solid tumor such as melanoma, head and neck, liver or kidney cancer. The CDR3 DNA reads TGTGCCAGCAGTGAAGCTGACAGGAGGCTAGAAAAACTGTTTTTT. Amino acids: CASSEADRRLEKLFF.